The next 19 T cell receptor beta chains were all read from a single sample in a study of cytomegalovirus exposure and HLA in healthy donors. It was with 60 Vbeta and 13 Jbeta primers that the PCR ran. Some clones are missing from TCRdb's copy, which holds only in-frame ones; the method was immunoSEQ multiplex PCR. The table records approximately 180,000 clones, around nine tenths of them present only once. Sequenced input: PBMCs. All receptors derive from a woman between 18 and 29 years old in good health and CMV-seronegative.

This rearrangement joins TRBV5-8 to TRBJ1-2, with a weak D call TRBD1 (6 bases). The CDR3 runs to 13 residues. Germline values: CDR1 SGHTS, CDR2 YDEGEE. The V end lost 4 bases, the J end lost 4 bases, and 11 bases lay between the germline ends. This chain's CDR3 is CASSLGTSYGYTF. The CDR3 nucleotides read TGTGCCAGCAGCCTCGGGACAAGCTATGGCTACACCTTC.

This chain links TRBV4-1 with TRBJ1-1; D is undetermined. Trimming took 1 base from V and 4 from J, leaving 10 bases between them. The V gene's germline CDR1 is MGHRA and CDR2 YSYEKL. CDR3 length: 14 amino acids. The chain's CDR3 is CASSQVGRITEAFF. The CDR3 coding sequence is TGCGCCAGCAGCCAAGTAGGCAGGATCACTGAAGCTTTCTTT.

The chain recombines TRBV25-1 with TRBJ1-1; the D is unclear. CDR3 size: 12 residues. The V end was cut by 7 bases, the J end by 1 base, with 7 bases between. Germline CDR1 is MGHDK and CDR2 is SYGVNS. For the CDR3, the DNA is TGTGCCAGCATCGCAGGGAACACTGAAGCTTTCTTT. Translation gives CASIAGNTEAFF.

This chain uses TRBV5-6 with TRBJ2-5; possible D gene TRBD1, 7 bases. CDR1 is SGHDT, CDR2 YYEEEE, per germline. Trimming pared 4 bases from V and 9 bases from J, leaving 22 bases between. The CDR3 covers 15 residues. The CDR3 sequence: CASSPTGSARGAQYF. CDR3 bases: TGTGCCAGCAGCCCGACAGGGTCGGCCCGCGGGGCCCAGTACTTC.

The V call is TRBV9, the J call TRBJ2-2; a weak D match, TRBD2 (5 bases). The V gene's germline CDR1 is SGDLS and CDR2 YYNGEE. V lost 4 bases to trimming and J lost 2 bases, with 15 bases between them. The CDR3 is made up of 16 amino acids. The CDR3, as DNA: TGTGCCAGCAGCACCCAGCGGAGTTCAAACACCGGGGAGCTGTTTTTT. Protein sequence: CASSTQRSSNTGELFF.

The chain recombines TRBV7-9 with TRBJ1-6; no reliable D call. This CDR3 is built from 12 residues. The germline V gene encodes CDR1 SEHNR and CDR2 FQNEAQ (reference sequence). Trimming took off 4 bases at V and 7 bases at J, with 5 bases between the two ends. The CDR3 spells CASSSLNSPLHF. DNA of the CDR3: TGTGCCAGCAGCTCGCTAAATTCACCCCTCCACTTT.

This chain connects TRBV7-3 to TRBJ2-2, with 13 bases identical to TRBD2. The CDR3 has 17 residues. Germline-derived CDR1 and CDR2 are SGHTA and FQGTGA. With V trimmed by 5 bases and J by 5 bases, 8 bases remained unmatched. CDR3 sequence: CASSLLAGGPVTGELFF. The CDR3 DNA reads TGTGCCAGCAGCCTACTAGCGGGAGGGCCTGTAACCGGGGAGCTGTTTTTT.

V usage is TRBV7-6 and J usage is TRBJ2-7, with D perhaps matching TRBD2 (6 bases). V was shortened by 5 bases and J by 2 bases, with 13 bases between the two germline ends. CDR1 and CDR2 (germline): SGHVS, FNYEAQ. The CDR3 totals 14 residues. CDR3: CASSPQEGPYEQYF. CDR3 DNA: TGTGCCAGCAGCCCCCAGGAGGGGCCCTACGAGCAGTACTTC.

The chain combines TRBV7-8 with TRBJ1-2; D possibly corresponds to TRBD1 (5 bases). Germline assignment: CDR1 SGHVS and CDR2 FQNEAQ. This CDR3 has 17 amino acids. Trimming took 1 base from V and 0 from J, leaving 15 bases between them. The CDR3 loop reads CASSLVAGFASNYGYTF. The CDR3 coding sequence is TGTGCCAGCAGCTTAGTAGCAGGGTTCGCCTCTAACTATGGCTACACCTTC.

The gene calls are TRBV28 and TRBJ2-5, with 9 bases matching TRBD1. V was clipped by 3 bases and J by 5 bases; unmatched bases: 4. Germline values: CDR1 MDHEN, CDR2 SYDVKM. CDR3 length equals 14 residues. The CDR3: CASSLGQGGETQYF. The DNA for the CDR3 is TGTGCCAGCAGTTTGGGACAGGGCGGGGAGACCCAGTACTTC. The full variable domain, its missing parts supplied by reference TRBV28 and TRBJ2-5, is DVKVTQSSRYLVKRTGEKVFLECVQDMDHENMFWYRQDPGLGLRLIYFSYDVKMKEKGDIPEGYSVSREKKERFSLILESASTNQTSMYLCASSLGQGGETQYFGPGTRLLVL.

The chain is built from TRBV7-3 and TRBJ2-1; 8 nucleotides match TRBD2. CDR1 is SGHTA and CDR2 is FQGTGA in the germline V gene. The CDR3 runs 15 residues. With V trimmed by 0 bases and J by 3 bases, 1 base remained unmatched. CDR3 in amino acids: CASSLTSGNYNEQFF. In DNA, the CDR3 is TGTGCCAGCAGCTTAACTAGCGGGAACTACAATGAGCAGTTCTTC.

The chain uses TRBV7-9 and TRBJ2-7, with 7 bases aligning to TRBD1. Unmatched junction bases numbered 10, after V lost 5 bases and J lost 3 bases. The CDR3 extends over 15 amino acids. Germline CDR1 and CDR2: SEHNR and FQNEAQ (reference sequence). DNA for the CDR3: TGTGCCAGCAGCCACACCGGGACAGCGATCTACGAGCAGTACTTC. Its protein is CASSHTGTAIYEQYF.

J is TRBJ2-7 and V is TRBV7-9; 7 bases agree with TRBD2. The CDR3 totals 14 residues. Germline CDR1 and CDR2: SEHNR and FQNEAQ (reference sequence). With V trimmed by 2 bases and J by 6 bases, 7 bases remained unmatched. The CDR3 protein is CASSLSGRAGEQYF. CDR3 nucleotides: TGTGCCAGCAGCTTATCAGGGAGGGCGGGCGAGCAGTACTTC.

The chain employs TRBV6-5 and TRBJ2-7; 8 nucleotides agree with TRBD2. Germline V gene sequence: CDR1 MNHEY, CDR2 SVGAGI. The junction had 8 bases not matched to a gene; V was cut back by 4 bases and J by 0 bases. CDR3 size: 16 residues. In DNA form, the CDR3 reads TGTGCCAGCAGTTTAGTGGGCGGGGGGAGCTCCTACGAGCAGTACTTC. This sequence encodes CASSLVGGGSSYEQYF.

This clone has only a few counts. CDR3 sequence reads: CASSWYSRVETEAFF. The CDR3, as DNA: TGCGCCAGCAGCTGGTATTCCAGGGTAGAAACTGAAGCTTTCTTT. V usage is TRBV5-1 and J usage is TRBJ1-1, with a weak D call TRBD1 (5 bases). The V gene's germline CDR1 is SGHRS and CDR2 YFSETQ. CDR3 length equals 15 residues. Deletions cut 3 bases from V and 5 bases from J, with 17 bases between. Supplemented by reference TRBV5-1 and TRBJ1-1, the full variable domain reads KAGVTQTPRYLIKTRGQQVTLSCSPISGHRSVSWYQQTPGQGLQFLFEYFSETQRNKGNFPGRFSGRQFSNSRSEMNVSTLELGDSALYLCASSWYSRVETEAFFGQGTRLTVV.

The chain links TRBV11-3 to TRBJ2-7; 10 bases are a match to TRBD2. The length of the CDR3 is 14 residues. The germline V gene encodes CDR1 SGHNT and CDR2 YENEEA. The ends lost 1 base at V and 5 bases at J; junction bases unmatched: 2. CDR3 sequence reads: CASSLGLAGDEQYF. The CDR3, as DNA: TGTGCCAGCAGCTTAGGGCTAGCGGGGGACGAGCAGTACTTC. Looking up the rest from reference TRBV11-3 and TRBJ2-7 gives the full variable domain: EAGVVQSPRYKIIEKKQPVAFWCNPISGHNTLYWYLQNLGQGPELLIRYENEEAVDDSQLPKDRFSAERLKGVDSTLKIQPAELGDSAVYLCASSLGLAGDEQYFGPGTRLTVT.

This clone came up once. The CDR3 coding sequence is TGTGCCAGCAGCTTAGAGAGCTCCTACGAGCAGTACTTC. As protein: CASSLESSYEQYF. The chain links TRBV7-2 to TRBJ2-7; D gene uncertain. The CDR3 extends over 13 amino acids. Germline V lookup: CDR1 SGHTA, CDR2 FQGNSA. Between the trimmed V and J ends, which lost 1 base and 0 bases, there was a span of 4 bases.

This chain links TRBV6-5 with TRBJ2-7; 10 positions agree with TRBD1. Germline loops: CDR1 MNHEY, CDR2 SVGAGI. The trim removed 2 bases at V and 7 bases at J, leaving 5 bases unmatched. This CDR3 contains 14 residues. CDR3 in amino acids: CASSYGTGAAEQYF. The CDR3 DNA reads TGTGCCAGCAGTTACGGGACAGGGGCTGCGGAGCAGTACTTC.

As regards this clone: The identical CDR3 is also encoded by other nucleotide sequences in the sample. The chain recombines TRBV2 with TRBJ2-7, with D tentatively TRBD1 (7 bases). This CDR3 contains 12 residues. From germline, CDR1 is SNHLY and CDR2 FYNNEI. The V gene lost 9 bases and the J gene lost 6 bases, with 15 bases spanning the gap. CDR3 nucleotide sequence: TGTGCCAGATCGGACAGGAGGGGCGAGCAGTACTTC. Translated, it gives CARSDRRGEQYF.